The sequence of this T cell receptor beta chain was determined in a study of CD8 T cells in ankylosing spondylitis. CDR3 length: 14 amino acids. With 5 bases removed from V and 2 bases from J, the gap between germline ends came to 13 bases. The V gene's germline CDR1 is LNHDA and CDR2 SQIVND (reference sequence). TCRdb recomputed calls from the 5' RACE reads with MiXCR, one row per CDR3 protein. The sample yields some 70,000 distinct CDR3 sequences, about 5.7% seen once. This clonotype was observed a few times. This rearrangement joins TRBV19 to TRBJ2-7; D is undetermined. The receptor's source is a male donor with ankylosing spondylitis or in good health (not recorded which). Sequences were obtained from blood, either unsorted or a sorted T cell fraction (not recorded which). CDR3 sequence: CASSVHGPTYEQYF. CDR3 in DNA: TGTGCCAGTAGTGTGCATGGCCCAACCTACGAGCAGTACTTC.